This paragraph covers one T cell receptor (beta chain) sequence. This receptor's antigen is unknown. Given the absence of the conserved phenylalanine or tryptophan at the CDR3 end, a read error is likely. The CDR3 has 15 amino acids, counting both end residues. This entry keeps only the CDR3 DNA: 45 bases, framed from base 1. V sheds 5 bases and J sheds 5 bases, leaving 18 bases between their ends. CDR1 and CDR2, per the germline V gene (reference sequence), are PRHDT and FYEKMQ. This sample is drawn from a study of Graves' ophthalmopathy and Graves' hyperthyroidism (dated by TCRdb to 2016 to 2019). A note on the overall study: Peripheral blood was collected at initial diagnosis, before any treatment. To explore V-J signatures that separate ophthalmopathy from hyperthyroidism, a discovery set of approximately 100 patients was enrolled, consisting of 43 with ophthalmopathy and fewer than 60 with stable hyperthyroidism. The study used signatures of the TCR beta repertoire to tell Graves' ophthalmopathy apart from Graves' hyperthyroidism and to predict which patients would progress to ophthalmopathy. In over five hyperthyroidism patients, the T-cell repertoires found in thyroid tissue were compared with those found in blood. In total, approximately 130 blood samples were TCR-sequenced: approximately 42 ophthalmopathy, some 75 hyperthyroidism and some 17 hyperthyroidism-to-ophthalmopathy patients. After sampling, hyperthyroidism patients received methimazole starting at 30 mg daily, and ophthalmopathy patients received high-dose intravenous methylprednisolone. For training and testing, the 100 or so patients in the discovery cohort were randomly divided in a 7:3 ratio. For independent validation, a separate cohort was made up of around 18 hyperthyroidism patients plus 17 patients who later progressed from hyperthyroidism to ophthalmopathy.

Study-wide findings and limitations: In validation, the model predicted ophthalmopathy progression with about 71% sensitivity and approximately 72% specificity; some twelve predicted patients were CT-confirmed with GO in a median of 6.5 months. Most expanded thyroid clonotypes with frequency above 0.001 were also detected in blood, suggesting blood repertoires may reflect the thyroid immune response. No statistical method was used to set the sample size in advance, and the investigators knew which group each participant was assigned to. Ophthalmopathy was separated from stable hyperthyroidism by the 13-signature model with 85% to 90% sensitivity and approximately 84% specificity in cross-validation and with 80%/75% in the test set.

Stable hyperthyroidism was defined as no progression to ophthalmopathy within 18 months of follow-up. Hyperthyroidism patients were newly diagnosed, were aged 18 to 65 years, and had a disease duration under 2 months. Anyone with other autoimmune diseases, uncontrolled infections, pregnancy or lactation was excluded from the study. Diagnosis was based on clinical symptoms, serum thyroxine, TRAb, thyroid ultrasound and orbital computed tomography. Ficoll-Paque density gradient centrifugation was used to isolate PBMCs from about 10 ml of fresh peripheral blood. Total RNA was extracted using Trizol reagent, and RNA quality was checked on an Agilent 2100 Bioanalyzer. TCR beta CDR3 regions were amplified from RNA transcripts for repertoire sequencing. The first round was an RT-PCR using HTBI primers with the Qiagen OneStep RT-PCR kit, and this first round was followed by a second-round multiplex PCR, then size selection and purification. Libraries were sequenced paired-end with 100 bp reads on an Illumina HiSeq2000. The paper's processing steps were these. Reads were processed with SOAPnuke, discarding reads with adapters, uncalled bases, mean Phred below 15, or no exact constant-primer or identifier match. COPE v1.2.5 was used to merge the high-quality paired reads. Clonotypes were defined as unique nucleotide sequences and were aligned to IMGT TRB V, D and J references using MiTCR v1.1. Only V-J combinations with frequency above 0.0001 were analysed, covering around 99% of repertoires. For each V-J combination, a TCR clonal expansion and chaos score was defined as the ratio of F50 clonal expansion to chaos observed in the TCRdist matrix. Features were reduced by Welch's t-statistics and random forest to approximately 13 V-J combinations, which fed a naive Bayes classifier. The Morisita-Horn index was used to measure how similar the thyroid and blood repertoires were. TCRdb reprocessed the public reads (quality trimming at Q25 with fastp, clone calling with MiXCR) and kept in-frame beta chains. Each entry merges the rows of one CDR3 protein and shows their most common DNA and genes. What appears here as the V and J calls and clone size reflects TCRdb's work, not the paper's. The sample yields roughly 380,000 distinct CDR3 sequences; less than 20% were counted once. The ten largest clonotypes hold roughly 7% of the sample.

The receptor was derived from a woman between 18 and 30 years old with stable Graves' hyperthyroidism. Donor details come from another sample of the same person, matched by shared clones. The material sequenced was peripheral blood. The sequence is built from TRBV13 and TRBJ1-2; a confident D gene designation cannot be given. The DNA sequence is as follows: TGTGCCAGCAGCCCGGCGGCTCCCTCCTCGTATGGCTACACCGTC. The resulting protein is CASSPAAPSSYGYTV.